The 26 T cell receptor beta chains below all came from one sample that was sequenced in a study of cytomegalovirus exposure and HLA in healthy donors. PCR amplification relied on 60 Vbeta primers (plus 13 Jbeta primers). The protocol was immunoSEQ multiplex PCR, while the TCRdb copy is restricted to in-frame clones and leaves out a portion. The sample shows 150,000 or so clones, 60% to 75% of them seen only once. Source material: PBMCs. These receptors were collected from a man aged 18 to 29 in good health and CMV-seronegative.

This clone occurred a few times. The DNA for the CDR3 is TGTGCCAGCAGCTTAACGGGAGAAACCGGGGAGCTGTTTTTT. Protein product: CASSLTGETGELFF. The chain couples TRBV7-3 to TRBJ2-2; a possible D gene is TRBD2 (5 bases). Germline V gene sequence: CDR1 SGHTA, CDR2 FQGTGA. CDR3 length equals 14 residues. Trimming cost V 0 bases and J 5 bases, with 7 bases left between them.

On this clone: Other DNA variants within this sample encode the same CDR3. This sequence joins TRBV4-1 and TRBJ1-5, with D possibly TRBD1 on 6 matching bases. V was trimmed by 4 bases and J by 5 bases, leaving 12 bases between them. Per germline, CDR1 MGHRA and CDR2 YSYEKL. The CDR3 has 14 amino acids. The CDR3 here is CASSPGGGDQPQHF. CDR3 DNA sequence: TGCGCCAGCAGCCCGGGAGGGGGAGATCAGCCCCAGCATTTT.

This chain's CDR3 is CASSFGQGIAKNIQYF. In nucleotides, the CDR3 is TGTGCCAGCAGCTTTGGACAGGGGATCGCCAAAAACATTCAGTACTTC. The chain couples TRBV7-2 to TRBJ2-4; TRBD1 matches at 9 bases. Germline CDR1 reads SGHTA; CDR2 reads FQGNSA. CDR3 length equals 16 residues. Trimming removed 3 bases from V and 1 base from J; junction bases left unmatched: 4.

The rearrangement links TRBV7-6 to TRBJ2-7, with D perhaps matching TRBD2 (6 bases). V was shortened by 5 bases and J by 1 base, with 21 bases between the two germline ends. This CDR3 has 17 residues. Germline lookup yields CDR1 SGHVS and CDR2 FNYEAQ. The CDR3 protein is CASSPTAAGSRSYEQYF. CDR3 sequence (DNA): TGTGCCAGCAGCCCGACTGCGGCGGGATCAAGATCCTACGAGCAGTACTTC. Filled out from reference TRBV7-6 and TRBJ2-7, the complete variable domain reads GAGVSQSPRYKVTKRGQDVALRCDPISGHVSLYWYRQALGQGPEFLTYFNYEAQQDKSGLPNDRFSAERPEGSISTLTIQRTEQRDSAMYRCASSPTAAGSRSYEQYFGPGTRLTVT.

This clone showed up just a few times. The chain carries TRBV5-1 and TRBJ2-3; TRBD1 matches at 7 bases. V lost 2 bases, J lost 0 bases, and 3 bases stayed unmatched. CDR3 length: 15 residues. CDR1 is SGHRS, CDR2 YFSETQ, per germline. CDR3 in DNA: TGCGCCAGCAGCTTCTGGGACAGAAGCACAGATACGCAGTATTTT. Translated: CASSFWDRSTDTQYF.

The chain couples TRBV6-5 to TRBJ2-7, with 9 bases fitting TRBD1. The J segment lost 2 bases and the V segment lost 6 bases, leaving 5 bases of the junction unmatched. Germline V lookup: CDR1 MNHEY, CDR2 SVGAGI. This CDR3 has 14 residues. CDR3 residues: CASRGQGLTYEQYF. The CDR3 nucleotides read TGTGCCAGCAGGGGACAGGGTCTGACCTACGAGCAGTACTTC.

CDR3: CASSEGLRRPPGNTIYF. For the CDR3, the DNA is TGTGCCAGCAGTGAGGGACTTCGGCGACCTCCTGGAAACACCATATATTTT. This rearrangement joins TRBV25-1 to TRBJ1-3; possible D gene TRBD1, 5 bases. Looked up from germline, CDR1 is MGHDK and CDR2 is SYGVNS. The CDR3 spans 17 residues. V was trimmed by 3 bases and J by 2 bases, leaving 17 bases between them.

This sequence joins TRBV15 and TRBJ2-1, with D possibly being TRBD2 (6 bases). The CDR3 runs 16 residues. Germline assignment: CDR1 LNHNV and CDR2 YYDKDF (reference sequence). Between the trimmed V and J ends, which lost 0 bases and 1 base, there was a span of 10 bases. The CDR3 DNA sequence: TGTGCCACCAGCAGAGATGGGGGGTCTTCCTACAATGAGCAGTTCTTC. Amino acids: CATSRDGGSSYNEQFF.

This clone appeared once. The gene calls are TRBV6-5 and TRBJ2-1; 10 nucleotides agree with TRBD2. CDR1 and CDR2 from the germline V gene are MNHEY and SVGAGI. The V gene end was trimmed by 11 bases and the J gene end by 12 bases; junction bases not matched to a gene: 10. This CDR3 region has 12 residues. The DNA for the CDR3 is TGTGCCGTCCGACTAGCGGGCGGGGGGCAGTTCTTC. Its translation: CAVRLAGGGQFF.

This clone was picked up a small number of times. The chain employs TRBV6-1 and TRBJ1-2; 8 positions match TRBD1. V gave up 2 bases and J gave up 5 bases; unmatched junction bases: 13. The CDR3 runs to 17 residues. Germline CDR1 reads MNHNS; CDR2 reads SASEGT. The CDR3 bases are TGTGCCAGCAGTGAACCCGGGACAGGCCTTACGGCGTATGGCTACACCTTC. Protein: CASSEPGTGLTAYGYTF.

The rearrangement links TRBV19 to TRBJ2-6; perhaps TRBD2 as D (6 bases). V was clipped by 5 bases and J by 0 bases, with 8 bases between them. Germline lookup yields CDR1 LNHDA and CDR2 SQIVND (reference sequence). The CDR3 runs 15 residues. CDR3 in amino acids: CASSSGDSGANVLTF. DNA of the CDR3: TGTGCCAGTAGTTCGGGAGACTCTGGGGCCAACGTCCTGACTTTC.

The chain is built from TRBV5-1 and TRBJ2-3; TRBD1 matches 9 bases. The CDR3 consists of 17 residues. The V segment lost 4 bases and the J segment 4 bases; nucleotides outside the gene matches: 13. Germline CDR1 and CDR2: SGHRS and YFSETQ. The CDR3 spells CASSQRPGQGFPDTQYF. CDR3 in DNA: TGCGCCAGCAGCCAACGGCCGGGACAGGGTTTCCCAGATACGCAGTATTTT.

The genes are TRBV7-8 and TRBJ2-6; 10 bases are shared with TRBD1. V was clipped by 4 bases and J by 0 bases; unmatched bases: 9. Germline CDR1 SGHVS, CDR2 FQNEAQ. This CDR3 has 19 residues. CDR3 sequence reads: CASSSNRDRGFSGANVLTF. The CDR3 DNA sequence: TGTGCCAGCAGCTCCAACCGGGACAGGGGTTTCTCTGGGGCCAACGTCCTGACTTTC.

The CDR3 loop reads CASSYPRGGPKQYF. Written as DNA, the CDR3 is TGTGCCAGCAGCTACCCCCGCGGGGGTCCAAAGCAGTACTTC. The chain couples TRBV11-2 to TRBJ2-5, with 7 nucleotides matching TRBD2. The CDR3 is 14 amino acids. Germline V gene lookup returns CDR1 SGHAT and CDR2 FQNNGV. V shed 4 bases and J 11 bases; nucleotides not matched to a gene: 13. Full variable domain (rest looked up from reference TRBV11-2 and TRBJ2-5): EAGVAQSPRYKIIEKRQSVAFWCNPISGHATLYWYQQILGQGPKLLIQFQNNGVVDDSQLPKDRFSAERLKGVDSTLKIQPAKLEDSAVYLCASSYPRGGPKQYFGPGTRLLVL.

This clone was found once. V usage is TRBV10-1 and J usage is TRBJ2-3; unclear D gene. The ends were cut back, 8 bases at V and 0 bases at J, with 12 bases in the middle. CDR1 and CDR2 from the germline V gene are WNHNN and SYGVQD (reference sequence). The length of the CDR3 is 14 residues. The CDR3 spells CASSRAASTDTQYF. As DNA, the CDR3 is TGCGCCAGCTCCCGTGCGGCGAGCACAGATACGCAGTATTTT.

The chain employs TRBV28 and TRBJ2-7, with 7 bases that match TRBD1. The V and J ends lost 5 bases and 2 bases, in that order; junction bases with no gene match: 6. This CDR3 has 14 amino acids. The germline gives CDR1 MDHEN, CDR2 SYDVKM. This chain's CDR3 is CASSGVTGAYEQYV. The CDR3 nucleotides are TGTGCCAGCAGTGGGGTTACAGGGGCCTACGAGCAGTACGTC.

The genes are TRBV7-3 and TRBJ2-3, with TRBD1 identical over 7 bases. With 3 bases clipped from V and 5 bases from J, the junction kept 5 bases outside the gene matches. The germline CDR1 and CDR2 sequences are SGHTA and FQGTGA. The CDR3 is made up of 14 amino acids. Here the CDR3 DNA reads TGTGCCAGCAGCTTGGGACAGCCAGGAGATACGCAGTATTTT. Its translation is CASSLGQPGDTQYF.

In its sample, this clone was seen once. This rearrangement joins TRBV6-6 to TRBJ2-7, with 8 bases identical to TRBD1. Germline-derived CDR1 and CDR2 are MNHNY and SVGAGI (reference sequence). The CDR3 sequence is 14 residues long. Unmatched junction bases numbered 4, after V lost 6 bases and J lost 0 bases. Written as DNA, the CDR3 is TGTGCCAGCAGGGGGACAGGTAGCTCCTACGAGCAGTACGTC. This codes for CASRGTGSSYEQYV.

The V call is TRBV6-5, the J call TRBJ2-5, with TRBD2 identical over 10 bases. This CDR3 contains 15 residues. The J segment lost 3 bases and the V segment lost 6 bases, leaving 7 bases of the junction unmatched. Germline CDR1 is MNHEY and CDR2 is SVGAGI. The CDR3 DNA reads TGTGCCAGCAGCCCCGGGACTAGCGTTGAAGAGACCCAGTACTTC. Its translation is CASSPGTSVEETQYF.

V is TRBV7-2 and J is TRBJ2-7; TRBD2 might be the D (7 bases). V lost 1 base to trimming and J lost 4 bases, with 17 bases between them. CDR3 length: 16 residues. CDR1 and CDR2 (germline): SGHTA, FQGNSA. The CDR3 nucleotides are TGTGCCAGCAGCTTAGTGGGTGGGGGGGCCGGATACGAGCAGTACGTC. Its protein product is CASSLVGGGAGYEQYV.

CDR3 protein: CSVSPVLQETQYF. In nucleotides, the CDR3 is TGCAGCGTTTCGCCGGTATTACAAGAGACCCAGTACTTC. The rearrangement uses TRBV29-1 and TRBJ2-5, with D uncertain. The CDR3 contains 13 residues. Between the trimmed V and J ends, which lost 5 bases and 2 bases, there was a span of 12 bases. CDR1 is SQVTM and CDR2 is ANQGSEA in the germline V gene. The variable domain in full, completed from reference TRBV29-1 and TRBJ2-5, reads SAVISQKPSRDICQRGTSLTIQCQVDSQVTMMFWYRQQPGQSLTLIATANQGSEATYESGFVIDKFPISRPNLTFSTLTVSNMSPEDSSIYLCSVSPVLQETQYFGPGTRLLVL.

V and J are TRBV6-1 and TRBJ2-1; the D gene is possibly TRBD1 (6 bases). The CDR3 consists of 13 residues. The V gene's germline CDR1 is MNHNS and CDR2 SASEGT. Trimming cost V 10 bases and J 1 base, with 11 bases left between them. The CDR3 DNA reads as TGTGCCATCCGGACAGCTTCCTACAATGAGCAGTTCTTC. This translates into CAIRTASYNEQFF.

The chain links TRBV18 to TRBJ1-1; D is perhaps TRBD1 (5 bases). The ends were cut back, 6 bases at V and 5 bases at J, with 13 bases in the middle. The CDR3 totals 13 residues. The germline V gene encodes CDR1 KGHSH and CDR2 LQKENI. The CDR3 region has the DNA TGTGCCAGCTCCCAGGGCATGGGGACTGAAGCTTTCTTT. Translated: CASSQGMGTEAFF.

The chain uses TRBV30 and TRBJ1-2; no clear D gene. Germline CDR1 and CDR2: GTSNPN and SVGIG (reference sequence). Trimming removed 0 bases from V and 8 bases from J, with 13 bases in between. This CDR3 spans 13 amino acids. CDR3 DNA sequence: TGTGCCTGGAGTGTTCTTTTAGCTGGGGGCTACACCTTC. Residues: CAWSVLLAGGYTF.

The gene calls are TRBV19 and TRBJ2-7; 7 bases align to TRBD1. Germline CDR1 reads LNHDA; CDR2 reads SQIVND (reference sequence). The CDR3 is made up of 14 amino acids. Trimming took 5 bases from V and 3 from J; bases not matched to a gene: 7. CDR3 DNA: TGTGCCAGTAGTCAGGGACAGATGAACTACGAGCAGTACGTC. Translating gives CASSQGQMNYEQYV.

The chain employs TRBV4-1 and TRBJ2-5; TRBD2 aligns across 10 bases. V shed 2 bases and J 3 bases; nucleotides not matched to a gene: 3. The CDR3 loop spans 15 amino acids. Germline V gene lookup returns CDR1 MGHRA and CDR2 YSYEKL. This CDR3 reads CASSQLGLAKETQYF. The CDR3 DNA reads as TGCGCCAGCAGCCAATTGGGACTAGCGAAAGAGACCCAGTACTTC.